A single sample is the source of the 20 T cell receptor beta chains below, sequenced in a study of neurological immune-mediated disorders. MiXCR was run by TCRdb on the 5' RACE reads, yielding one entry per CDR3 protein. Of 65,000 to 85,000 distinct CDR3 sequences listed, about 3% are singletons. Sample: PBMCs. The origin of the receptors is a woman between 45 and 65 years old with multiple sclerosis.

This clonotype was observed many times. The chain combines TRBV5-1 with TRBJ1-4; 8 bases are shared with TRBD1. V shed 1 base and J 5 bases; nucleotides not matched to a gene: 10. The CDR3 is made up of 17 amino acids. Germline V lookup: CDR1 SGHRS, CDR2 YFSETQ. As DNA, the CDR3 is TGCGCCAGCAGCTTGCTGACCGGGACAGGAACAAATGAAAAACTGTTTTTT. Encoded protein: CASSLLTGTGTNEKLFF.

This clonotype was found many times. The chain employs TRBV5-4 and TRBJ2-5, with 8 positions matching TRBD2. CDR1 and CDR2 (germline): SGHNT, YYREEE (reference sequence). V shed 4 bases, J shed 5 bases, and the junction held 13 bases outside the gene matches. The CDR3 covers 16 residues. CDR3 bases: TGTGCCAGCAGCCCGGGACTAGGCCCCCAGGTGGAGACCCAGTACTTC. Amino acid sequence: CASSPGLGPQVETQYF.

This clonotype occurred many times. The CDR3 region is CASVREGSSGANVLTF. The DNA of the CDR3 is TGCGCCAGCGTCAGGGAGGGGAGCTCTGGGGCCAACGTCCTGACTTTC. This chain uses TRBV5-1 with TRBJ2-6, with TRBD2 matching over 7 bases. The CDR3 consists of 16 residues. Germline V gives CDR1 SGHRS, CDR2 YFSETQ. V was clipped by 7 bases and J by 0 bases; unmatched bases: 7.

This clonotype was picked up many times. The chain is built from TRBV5-1 and TRBJ2-1, with D perhaps being TRBD1 or TRBD2 (6 bases each). Looked up from germline, CDR1 is SGHRS and CDR2 is YFSETQ. The V end was cut by 3 bases, the J end by 6 bases, with 16 bases between. CDR3 length: 15 amino acids. CDR3 in amino acids: CASSYREFGGNEQFF. The CDR3 nucleotides are TGCGCCAGCAGCTACAGGGAGTTCGGGGGCAATGAGCAGTTCTTC.

The sample holds many counts of this clonotype. The chain uses TRBV12-3 or TRBV12-4 and TRBJ2-4; 8 nucleotides match TRBD1. Unmatched junction bases numbered 7, after V lost 5 bases and J lost 7 bases. The CDR3 is made up of 14 amino acids. The CDR3, as DNA: TGTGCCAGCAGTCCCACAGGGGGTGCGAACATTCAGTACTTC. Translation: CASSPTGGANIQYF.

This chain uses TRBV5-5 with TRBJ1-1; the D gene is possibly TRBD1 (5 bases). The germline V gene encodes CDR1 SGHKS and CDR2 YYEKEE (reference sequence). The ends were cut back, 2 bases at V and 2 bases at J, with 7 bases in the middle. This CDR3 is built from 13 residues. The DNA for the CDR3 is TGTGCCAGCAGCTTTGGGGCTAACACTGAAGCTTTCTTT. Its translation is CASSFGANTEAFF. Supplemented by reference TRBV5-5 and TRBJ1-1, the full variable domain reads DAGVTQSPTHLIKTRGQQVTLRCSPISGHKSVSWYQQVLGQGPQFIFQYYEKEERGRGNFPDRFSARQFPNYSSELNVNALLLGDSALYLCASSFGANTEAFFGQGTRLTVV.

This clonotype was counted at least ten times. The chain carries TRBV20-1 and TRBJ1-5; TRBD1 agrees at 8 bases. The CDR3 sequence is 15 residues long. Germline trimming cut 6 bases from V and 8 bases from J; bases unmatched to any gene: 15. Per germline, CDR1 DFQATT and CDR2 SNEGSKA (reference sequence). CDR3 DNA: TGCAGTGCCAAGAGGGGGGGACAGGCTGGGGAGCCCCAGCATTTT. It specifies CSAKRGGQAGEPQHF.

V gene TRBV18 combines with J gene TRBJ2-2; no firm D call. In germline, CDR1 is KGHSH, CDR2 LQKENI. Trimming left V 4 bases short and J 0 bases short, with 3 bases between. This CDR3 is 13 amino acids long. Here the CDR3 DNA reads TGTGCCAGCTCACTAGCGAACACCGGGGAGCTGTTTTTT. Its protein product is CASSLANTGELFF.

This clonotype was picked up many times. The chain couples TRBV5-1 to TRBJ2-7, with D perhaps assigned TRBD1 or TRBD2 (6 bases each). The CDR3 has 14 residues. The ends were cut back, 6 bases at V and 3 bases at J, with 16 bases in the middle. Germline V lookup: CDR1 SGHRS, CDR2 YFSETQ. CDR3 sequence (DNA): TGCGCCAGCAAACGGGACGGGGGCGTCTACGAGCAGTACTTC. Amino acids: CASKRDGGVYEQYF.

This clonotype showed up many times. The J gene is TRBJ2-3, the V gene TRBV6-2 or TRBV6-3, with D perhaps TRBD1 (5 bases). This CDR3 has 14 amino acids. Germline CDR1 reads MNHEY; CDR2 reads SVGEGT. The V gene lost 7 bases and the J gene lost 3 bases, with 14 bases spanning the gap. The CDR3 DNA sequence: TGTGCCAGCATGCAGGGATGGTGGACAGATACGCAGTATTTT. Its translation is CASMQGWWTDTQYF.

V is TRBV20-1 and J is TRBJ1-1, with 7 bases that match TRBD1. Unmatched junction bases numbered 8, after V lost 3 bases and J lost 1 base. The CDR3 is 15 residues long. From germline, CDR1 is DFQATT and CDR2 SNEGSKA (reference sequence). The CDR3 sequence: CSASTADRRNTEAFF. CDR3 in DNA: TGCAGTGCTAGTACTGCGGACAGGAGGAACACTGAAGCTTTCTTT.

At least ten counts were recorded for this clonotype. The chain uses TRBV3-1 and TRBJ2-7; D may be TRBD1 (5 bases). Germline loops: CDR1 LGHDT, CDR2 YNNKEL (reference sequence). This CDR3 spans 13 amino acids. The V gene lost 5 bases and the J gene lost 2 bases, with 10 bases spanning the gap. The CDR3 DNA reads as TGTGCCAGCAGCGGGGCAGCGACCTACGAGCAGTACTTC. Its protein is CASSGAATYEQYF.

Ten or more counts support this clonotype. The J gene is TRBJ1-1, the V gene TRBV5-6, with a possible D match to TRBD1 (5 bases). V was cut by 0 bases and J by 5 bases, with 8 bases left in between. CDR3 length: 13 amino acids. The V gene's germline CDR1 is SGHDT and CDR2 YYEEEE. CDR3 nucleotides: TGTGCCAGCAGCTTGGGGGGCCCTACTGAAGCTTTCTTT. This gives the protein CASSLGGPTEAFF.

This clonotype has ten or more counts. The chain joins TRBV28 to TRBJ2-1; TRBD2 matches at 13 bases. J was trimmed by 10 bases and V by 6 bases; bases with no gene match: 6. The CDR3 is made up of 14 amino acids. Germline CDR1 MDHEN, CDR2 SYDVKM. The CDR3 loop reads CASRPGLAGHEQFF. The CDR3 coding sequence is TGTGCCAGCAGGCCGGGACTAGCGGGGCACGAGCAGTTCTTC.

This clonotype has a count of ten or more. The chain employs TRBV5-1 and TRBJ1-2; D is uncertain. Trimming pared 4 bases from V and 0 bases from J, leaving 7 bases between. The germline V gene encodes CDR1 SGHRS and CDR2 YFSETQ. The CDR3 is 13 amino acids. The CDR3 sequence is CASSDAANYGYTF. In DNA, the CDR3 is TGCGCCAGCAGCGACGCCGCTAACTATGGCTACACCTTC.

This clonotype was recorded many times. The rearrangement joins TRBV7-2 to TRBJ1-1; D possibly corresponds to TRBD1 (5 bases). Per the germline V gene, CDR1 is SGHTA and CDR2 is FQGNSA. Trimming removed 4 bases from V and 5 bases from J, with 20 bases in between. The CDR3 sequence is 16 residues long. The CDR3 region has the DNA TGTGCCAGCAGCTCCCCTCCCGGCCAGGGTCATACTGAAGCTTTCTTT. Its protein product is CASSSPPGQGHTEAFF.

This clonotype has ten or more counts. The chain employs TRBV20-1 and TRBJ2-1; tentative D call: TRBD2 (6 bases). With 3 bases removed from V and 8 bases from J, the gap between germline ends came to 14 bases. The CDR3 extends over 13 amino acids. Germline V gene lookup returns CDR1 DFQATT and CDR2 SNEGSKA (reference sequence). This chain's CDR3 is CSARRVAGHEQFF. For the CDR3, the DNA is TGCAGTGCTAGGAGGGTGGCGGGACATGAGCAGTTCTTC.

This clonotype occurred a few times. The CDR3 nucleotides read TGCGCCAGCAGCTTGCAGTCCGGATCGACGGCTAACATTCAGTACTTC. Translating it yields CASSLQSGSTANIQYF. The chain uses TRBV5-1 and TRBJ2-4, with no clear D. This CDR3 spans 16 amino acids. Trimming removed 1 base at V and 7 bases at J, with 18 bases between. In germline, CDR1 is SGHRS, CDR2 YFSETQ.

Comment on this clonotype: With a much larger clone just one base away, this may be a read error. The chain employs TRBV20-1 and TRBJ2-3; D assignment may be TRBD1 or TRBD2 (6 bases each). The CDR3 runs 12 residues. Germline V gene lookup returns CDR1 DFQATT and CDR2 SNEGSKA (reference sequence). CDR3 region: CSAPTGADKQYF. As DNA, the CDR3 is TGCAGTGCCCCCACGGGGGCGGATAAGCAGTATTTT.

This clonotype came up many times. V gene TRBV12-3 or TRBV12-4 combines with J gene TRBJ1-2, with no clear D. The CDR3 contains 11 residues. The V gene lost 11 bases and the J gene lost 0 bases, with 7 bases spanning the gap. In nucleotides, the CDR3 is TGTGCCCAAAGAGCTAACTATGGCTACACCTTC. This sequence encodes CAQRANYGYTF.